A selection of T cell receptor beta chains follows, all from one sample in a study of T cells in Graves' hyperthyroidism and ophthalmopathy. TCRdb analysed the multiplex PCR reads with MiXCR anew, one entry per CDR3 protein. The table shows 300,000 to 450,000 distinct CDR3 sequences, with roughly 13% occurring only once. Specimen: blood. The source is a man aged 25 to 40 with Graves' hyperthyroidism that later progressed to Graves' ophthalmopathy. The CDR3 runs from the conserved cysteine through the conserved F or W. The order of the fields is clone size, V gene, D gene, J gene, CDR3 DNA, CDR3 protein. The D gene is left open where the match is weak. Clone size is shown for a subset of rows, as once, few, many or a class of expanded clone.

clone_size: many
v_call: TRBV12-3/TRBV12-4
d_call: TRBD2
j_call: TRBJ2-5
cdr3_nt: TGTGCCAGCAGCCCAGGGATCCAGGCAGGGCGGGGGGTGCAAGAGACCCAGTACTTC
cdr3_aa: CASSPGIQAGRGVQETQYF

clone_size: many
v_call: TRBV5-1
d_call: TRBD2
j_call: TRBJ2-5
cdr3_nt: TGCGCCAGCGCTGCTCGGGGGGGTACCCAAGAGACCCAGTACTTC
cdr3_aa: CASAARGGTQETQYF

clone_size: few
v_call: TRBV6-2/TRBV6-3
d_call: NA
j_call: TRBJ1-2
cdr3_nt: TGTGCCAGCAGTTACAGCTCTAACTATGGCTACACCTTC
cdr3_aa: CASSYSSNYGYTF

clone_size: NA
v_call: TRBV19
d_call: TRBD1
j_call: TRBJ2-2
cdr3_nt: TGTGCCAGTAGTGTCCACGGGTTACAGGGGACCGGGGAGCTGTTTTTT
cdr3_aa: CASSVHGLQGTGELFF

clone_size: many
v_call: TRBV20-1
d_call: NA
j_call: TRBJ1-5
cdr3_nt: TGCAGTGCTCTTAACTGGGACGGGAATCAGCCCCAGCATTTT
cdr3_aa: CSALNWDGNQPQHF

clone_size: few
v_call: TRBV3-1
d_call: NA
j_call: TRBJ1-3
cdr3_nt: TGTGCCAGCAGCCGAGTCTCCATATATTTT
cdr3_aa: CASSRVSIYF

clone_size: NA
v_call: TRBV28
d_call: TRBD1
j_call: TRBJ2-3
cdr3_nt: TGTGCCAGCAGTAACACCCACTTCGACAGGGCAGATACGCAGTATTTT
cdr3_aa: CASSNTHFDRADTQYF

clone_size: few
v_call: TRBV20-1
d_call: TRBD1
j_call: TRBJ1-1
cdr3_nt: TGCAGTGCTAGACGGACAGGGGGCACTGAAGCTTTCTTT
cdr3_aa: CSARRTGGTEAFF

clone_size: many
v_call: TRBV27
d_call: NA
j_call: TRBJ1-5
cdr3_nt: TGTGCCAGCAGTTTATCTTGGGGTCCAAACAATCAGCCCCAGCATTTT
cdr3_aa: CASSLSWGPNNQPQHF

clone_size: many
v_call: TRBV2
d_call: TRBD1
j_call: TRBJ1-3
cdr3_nt: TGTGCCAGCAGTTCACCGCAGGGGGCGGACGGAAACACCATATATTTT
cdr3_aa: CASSSPQGADGNTIYF

clone_size: many
v_call: TRBV30
d_call: TRBD2
j_call: TRBJ2-1
cdr3_nt: TGTGCCTGGAGTCCCTCCGGGACTAAGCAGTTCTTC
cdr3_aa: CAWSPSGTKQFF

clone_size: NA
v_call: TRBV27
d_call: NA
j_call: TRBJ2-3
cdr3_nt: TGTGCCAGCAGTCCCGCGGGGGCCCTTACAGATACGCAGTATTTT
cdr3_aa: CASSPAGALTDTQYF

clone_size: NA
v_call: TRBV18
d_call: NA
j_call: TRBJ1-1
cdr3_nt: TGTGCCAGCTCAGAACTCGGGCGAGGAGGCACTGAAGCTTTCTTT
cdr3_aa: CASSELGRGGTEAFF

clone_size: NA
v_call: TRBV9
d_call: NA
j_call: TRBJ1-1
cdr3_nt: TGTGCCAGCAGCGCGGGACACGGTCTGGCTGAAGCTTTCTTT
cdr3_aa: CASSAGHGLAEAFF

clone_size: many
v_call: TRBV6-1
d_call: TRBD1
j_call: TRBJ1-5
cdr3_nt: TGTGCCAGCAGCCTGACAGGGCCCAATCAGCCCCAGCATTTT
cdr3_aa: CASSLTGPNQPQHF

clone_size: few
v_call: TRBV15
d_call: TRBD1
j_call: TRBJ2-1
cdr3_nt: TGTGCCACCAGCAGCGCCCGGGACAGGAGTTTTGGGGGGCAGTTCTTC
cdr3_aa: CATSSARDRSFGGQFF

clone_size: NA
v_call: TRBV11-2
d_call: NA
j_call: TRBJ1-4
cdr3_nt: TGTGCCAGCAGCTCGGGAGATCGCAATGAAAAACTGTTTTTT
cdr3_aa: CASSSGDRNEKLFF